Shown below are 8 T cell receptor beta chains from a single sample sequenced in a study of blood T cell repertoires in COVID-19. TCRdb's copy holds only in-frame clones and misses some; the assay was immunoSEQ multiplex PCR. The sample has around 250,000 clones, approximately 88% seen once. What was sequenced was PBMCs or T cells enriched from blood (not recorded which). These receptors were taken from a woman in her forties who had been exposed to COVID-19.

This chain connects TRBV15 to TRBJ2-3, with a possible D match to TRBD2 (6 bases). Germline V gene data show CDR1 as LNHNV and CDR2 as YYDKDF (reference sequence). The CDR3 length is 16 residues. V was pared by 3 bases and J by 2 bases, with 15 bases between. DNA for the CDR3: TGTGCCACCAGCAGCGTGATAGCGGTCAACACAGATACGCAGTATTTT. As protein: CATSSVIAVNTDTQYF.

The chain recombines TRBV4-3 with TRBJ1-1; tentative D call: TRBD1 (6 bases). CDR1 and CDR2 from the germline V gene are LGHNA and YSLEER. Trimming cost V 0 bases and J 5 bases, with 16 bases left between them. CDR3 length equals 16 residues. The CDR3 DNA reads TGCGCCAGCAGCCAAGATGCGGGGGCCGATTGGACTGAAGCTTTCTTT. This gives the protein CASSQDAGADWTEAFF.

J is TRBJ1-4 and V is TRBV4-2; TRBD1 matches at 8 bases. The CDR3 has 15 amino acids. From germline, CDR1 is LGHNA and CDR2 YNFKEQ. The trim removed 5 bases at V and 7 bases at J, leaving 9 bases unmatched. CDR3 in amino acids: CASSIPGTGVEKLFF. In DNA form, the CDR3 reads TGTGCCAGCAGCATTCCCGGGACAGGAGTTGAAAAACTGTTTTTT.

The rearrangement links TRBV12-3 or TRBV12-4 to TRBJ1-2; TRBD1 might be the D (5 bases). Trimming left V 6 bases short and J 8 bases short, with 16 bases between. The CDR3 is made up of 13 amino acids. The CDR3 bases are TGTGCCAGCAGGTGGACGGGGGTGGCCGGCTACACCTTC. It is translated as CASRWTGVAGYTF.

V and J are TRBV4-1 and TRBJ2-3; the D gene is possibly TRBD2 (6 bases). The CDR3 is made up of 13 amino acids. Germline V gives CDR1 MGHRA, CDR2 YSYEKL. V was shortened by 3 bases and J by 14 bases, with 18 bases between the two germline ends. DNA for the CDR3: TGCGCCAGCAGCCAGCCGGGACTGGCAAATGGGTATTTT. Protein product: CASSQPGLANGYF.

The rearrangement uses TRBV3-1 (or the pseudogene TRBV3-2) and TRBJ1-2; D is ambiguous. V was cut by 3 bases and J by 4 bases, with 12 bases left in between. The CDR3 sequence is 14 residues long. Germline V lookup: CDR1 LGHDT, CDR2 YNNKEL (reference sequence). The CDR3 region is CASSHSAGSYGYTF. The CDR3 DNA sequence: TGTGCCAGCAGCCATTCCGCTGGGAGCTATGGCTACACCTTC.

This clone was detected many times. The rearrangement joins TRBV29-1 to TRBJ1-2, with D possibly TRBD1 on 5 matching bases. The CDR3 has 14 residues. Germline CDR1 is SQVTM and CDR2 is ANQGSEA. Trimming took off 4 bases at V and 4 bases at J, with 16 bases between the two ends. This CDR3 reads CSVGTPGVSYGYTF. DNA for the CDR3: TGCAGCGTTGGGACCCCGGGGGTTAGCTATGGCTACACCTTC.

This clone has only a few counts. The chain employs TRBV6-5 and TRBJ1-1, with D possibly matching TRBD1 (6 bases). The CDR3 loop spans 15 amino acids. Trimming removed 4 bases from V and 3 bases from J, with 15 bases in between. Per germline, CDR1 MNHEY and CDR2 SVGAGI. Written as DNA, the CDR3 is TGTGCCAGCAGTTCGCGATGGAAGGGGGACACTGAAGCTTTCTTT. The encoded protein is CASSSRWKGDTEAFF.